The clone carrying this T cell receptor (beta chain) was picked up many times. Its antigen remains unknown. This record belongs to a study of T cell repertoires in cytomegalovirus infection. Study-level information: Carrying CMV and the relevant HLA type showed in public TCR beta signatures. Study results and limitations: Pooled public TCR beta family frequency picked out CMV carriers with the relevant HLA. CMV-specific TCR beta clonotypes restricted by HLA-C were the ones dominating the ex vivo response.

J gave up 4 bases and V 5 bases, and 15 bases lay outside the gene matches. CDR1 and CDR2 (germline): SGHTA, FQGTGA. The CDR3 consists of 17 residues. TCRdb itself ran the reads through MiXCR, one entry per CDR3 protein. The sample shows around 450,000 distinct CDR3 sequences, around 10% of them seen only once. This sequence was found in a human donor in good health (CMV status not recorded). Some clones in this sample may be carry-over from other donors' samples. Sequencing used PBMCs. The rearrangement joins TRBV7-3 to TRBJ1-2, with 8 bases matching TRBD1. The CDR3 DNA follows: TGTGCCAGCAGCACTGGGACAGGACCGGGGGGGGGCTATGGCTACACCTTC. Encoded protein: CASSTGTGPGGGYGYTF.